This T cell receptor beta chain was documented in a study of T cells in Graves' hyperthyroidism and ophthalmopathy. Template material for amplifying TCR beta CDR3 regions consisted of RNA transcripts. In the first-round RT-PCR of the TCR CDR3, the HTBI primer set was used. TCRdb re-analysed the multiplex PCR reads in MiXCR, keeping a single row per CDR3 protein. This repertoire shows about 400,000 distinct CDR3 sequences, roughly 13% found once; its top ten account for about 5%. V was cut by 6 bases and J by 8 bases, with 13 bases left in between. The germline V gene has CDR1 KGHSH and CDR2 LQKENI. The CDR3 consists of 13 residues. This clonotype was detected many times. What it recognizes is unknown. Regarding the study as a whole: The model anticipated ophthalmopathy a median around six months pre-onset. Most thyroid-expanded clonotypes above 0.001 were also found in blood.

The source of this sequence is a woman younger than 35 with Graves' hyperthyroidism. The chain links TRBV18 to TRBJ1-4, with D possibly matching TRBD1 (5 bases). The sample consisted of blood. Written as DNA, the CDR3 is TGTGCCAGCTCGGTGAGGGGAGGAGAAAAACTGTTTTTT. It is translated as CASSVRGGEKLFF.